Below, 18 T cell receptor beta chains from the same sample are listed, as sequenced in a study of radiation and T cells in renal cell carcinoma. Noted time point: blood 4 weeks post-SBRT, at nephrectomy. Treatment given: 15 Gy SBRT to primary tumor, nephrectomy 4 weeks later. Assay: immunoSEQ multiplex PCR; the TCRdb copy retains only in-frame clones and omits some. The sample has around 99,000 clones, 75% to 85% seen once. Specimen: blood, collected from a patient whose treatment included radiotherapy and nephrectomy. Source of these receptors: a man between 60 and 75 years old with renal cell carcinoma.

The CDR3 here is CASSKGPLSGRDGEQYF. The CDR3 DNA reads as TGTGCCAGCAGCAAAGGTCCCCTTAGCGGGAGAGACGGCGAGCAGTACTTC. V and J are TRBV21-1 and TRBJ2-7; the table's D call TRBD2 went unverified against the DNA. TRBV21-1 is flagged as a pseudogene. This CDR3 region has 17 residues.

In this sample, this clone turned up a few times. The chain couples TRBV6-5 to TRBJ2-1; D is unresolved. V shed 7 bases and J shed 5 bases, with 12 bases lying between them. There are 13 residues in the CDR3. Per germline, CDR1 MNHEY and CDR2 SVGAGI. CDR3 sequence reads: CASTYSQNNEQFF. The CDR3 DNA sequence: TGTGCCAGCACGTACTCCCAAAACAATGAGCAGTTCTTC.

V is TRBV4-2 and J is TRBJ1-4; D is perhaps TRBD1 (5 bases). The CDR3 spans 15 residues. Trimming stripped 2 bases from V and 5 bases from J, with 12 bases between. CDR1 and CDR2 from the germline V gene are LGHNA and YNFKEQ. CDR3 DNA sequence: TGTGCCAGCAGCCAATTGGGGGGTACGAATGAAAAACTGTTTTTT. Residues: CASSQLGGTNEKLFF.

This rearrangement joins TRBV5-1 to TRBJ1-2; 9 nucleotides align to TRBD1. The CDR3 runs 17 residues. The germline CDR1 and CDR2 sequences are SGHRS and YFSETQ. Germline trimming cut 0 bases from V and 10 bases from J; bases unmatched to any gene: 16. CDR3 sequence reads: CASSLAFFWDRVDLYTF. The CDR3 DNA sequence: TGCGCCAGCAGCTTGGCCTTTTTTTGGGACAGGGTAGACCTCTACACCTTC.

Written as DNA, the CDR3 is TGTGCCAGCAGCCCCGGGTGGGGGGACCCCCGAACGGATACGCAGTATTTT. Residues: CASSPGWGDPRTDTQYF. V gene TRBV7-9 combines with J gene TRBJ2-3; a weak D match, TRBD2 (6 bases). This CDR3 region has 17 residues. Germline V lookup: CDR1 SEHNR, CDR2 FQNEAQ (reference sequence). Deletions cut 5 bases from V and 6 bases from J, with 24 bases between.

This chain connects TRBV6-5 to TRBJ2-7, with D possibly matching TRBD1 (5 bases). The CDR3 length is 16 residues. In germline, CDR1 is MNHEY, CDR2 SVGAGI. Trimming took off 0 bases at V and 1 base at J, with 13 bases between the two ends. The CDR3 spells CASSYSSVKGSYEQYF. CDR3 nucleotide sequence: TGTGCCAGCAGTTACTCGAGTGTTAAGGGGTCCTACGAGCAGTACTTC.

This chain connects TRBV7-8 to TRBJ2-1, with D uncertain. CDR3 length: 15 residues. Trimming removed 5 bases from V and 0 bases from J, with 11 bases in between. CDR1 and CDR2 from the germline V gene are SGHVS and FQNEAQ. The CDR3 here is CASSPSTGSYNEQFF. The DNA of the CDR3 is TGTGCCAGCAGCCCATCGACGGGCTCCTACAATGAGCAGTTCTTC.

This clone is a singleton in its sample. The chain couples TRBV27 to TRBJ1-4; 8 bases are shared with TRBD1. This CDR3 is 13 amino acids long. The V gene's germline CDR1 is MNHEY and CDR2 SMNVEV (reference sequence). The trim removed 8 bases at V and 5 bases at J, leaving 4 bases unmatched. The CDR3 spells CASGGTGNEKLFF. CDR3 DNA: TGTGCCAGCGGGGGGACAGGCAATGAAAAACTGTTTTTT.

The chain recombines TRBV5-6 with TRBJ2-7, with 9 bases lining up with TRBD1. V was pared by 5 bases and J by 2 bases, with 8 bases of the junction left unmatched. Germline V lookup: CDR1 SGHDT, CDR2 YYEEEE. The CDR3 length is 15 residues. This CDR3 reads CASRATGGAPYEQYF. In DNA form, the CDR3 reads TGTGCCAGCAGAGCGACAGGGGGAGCCCCCTACGAGCAGTACTTC.

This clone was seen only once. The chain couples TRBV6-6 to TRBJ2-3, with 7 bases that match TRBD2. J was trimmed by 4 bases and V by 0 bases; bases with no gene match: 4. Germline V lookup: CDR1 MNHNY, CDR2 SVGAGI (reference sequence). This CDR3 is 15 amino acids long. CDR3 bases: TGTGCCAGCAGTTACTCGGGGAGGGTGGCAGATACGCAGTATTTT. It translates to CASSYSGRVADTQYF.

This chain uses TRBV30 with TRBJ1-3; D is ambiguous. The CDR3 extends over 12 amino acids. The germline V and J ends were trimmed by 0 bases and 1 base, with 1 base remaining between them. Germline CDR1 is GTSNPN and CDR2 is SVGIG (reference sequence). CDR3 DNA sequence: TGTGCCTGGAGTGTGTCTGGAAACACCATATATTTT. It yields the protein CAWSVSGNTIYF.

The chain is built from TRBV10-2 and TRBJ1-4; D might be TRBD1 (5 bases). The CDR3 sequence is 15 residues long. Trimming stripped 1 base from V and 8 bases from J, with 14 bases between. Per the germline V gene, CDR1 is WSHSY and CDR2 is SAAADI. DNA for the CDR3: TGCGCCAGCAGTGAGTTCGGGACCAAAGGGGAAAAACTGTTTTTT. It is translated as CASSEFGTKGEKLFF.

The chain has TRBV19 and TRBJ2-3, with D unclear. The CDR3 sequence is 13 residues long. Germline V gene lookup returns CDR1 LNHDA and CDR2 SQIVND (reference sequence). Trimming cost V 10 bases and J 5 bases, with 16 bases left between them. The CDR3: CATGVRLKDTQYF. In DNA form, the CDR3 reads TGTGCCACTGGGGTCAGGCTGAAAGATACGCAGTATTTT. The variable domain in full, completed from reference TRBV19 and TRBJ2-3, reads DGGITQSPKYLFRKEGQNVTLSCEQNLNHDAMYWYRQDPGQGLRLIYYSQIVNDFQKGDIAEGYSVSREKKESFPLTVTSAQKNPTAFYLCATGVRLKDTQYFGPGTRLTVL.

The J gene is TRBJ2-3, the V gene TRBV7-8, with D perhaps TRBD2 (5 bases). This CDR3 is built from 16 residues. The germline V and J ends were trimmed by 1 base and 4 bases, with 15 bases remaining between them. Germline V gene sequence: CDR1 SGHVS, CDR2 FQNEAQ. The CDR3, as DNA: TGTGCCAGCAGCTTAGTAGGTGGGAACGGGGCAGATACGCAGTATTTT. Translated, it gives CASSLVGGNGADTQYF.

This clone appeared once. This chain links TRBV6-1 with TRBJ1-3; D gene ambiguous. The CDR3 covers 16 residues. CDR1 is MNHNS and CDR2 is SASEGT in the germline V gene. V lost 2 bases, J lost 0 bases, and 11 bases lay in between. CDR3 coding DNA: TGTGCCAGCAGTGAAAGTTTGCCGCTCTCTGGAAACACCATATATTTT. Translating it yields CASSESLPLSGNTIYF.

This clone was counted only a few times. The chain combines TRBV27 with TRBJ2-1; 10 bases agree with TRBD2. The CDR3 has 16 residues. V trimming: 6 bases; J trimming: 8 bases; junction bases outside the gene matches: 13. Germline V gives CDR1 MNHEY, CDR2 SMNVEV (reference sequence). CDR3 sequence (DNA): TGTGCCAGCAGCCCCCCGGGGCTAGCGGGAGAGTATGAGCAGTTCTTC. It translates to CASSPPGLAGEYEQFF.

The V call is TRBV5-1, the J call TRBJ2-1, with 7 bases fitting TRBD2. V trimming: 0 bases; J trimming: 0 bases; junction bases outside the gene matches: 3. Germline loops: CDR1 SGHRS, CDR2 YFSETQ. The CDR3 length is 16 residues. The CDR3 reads CASSLVASGSYNEQFF. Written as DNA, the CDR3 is TGCGCCAGCAGCTTGGTGGCTAGCGGCTCCTACAATGAGCAGTTCTTC.

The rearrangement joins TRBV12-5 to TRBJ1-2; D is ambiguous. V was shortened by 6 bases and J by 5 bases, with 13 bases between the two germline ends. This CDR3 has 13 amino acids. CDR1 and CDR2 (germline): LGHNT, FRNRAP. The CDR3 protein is CASGKAGTYGYTF. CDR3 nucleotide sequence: TGTGCTAGTGGAAAGGCAGGAACATATGGCTACACCTTC.